The following is a TCR beta chain sequence with its context. The germline gives CDR1 KGHDR, CDR2 SFDVKD. This CDR3 is 15 amino acids long. V dropped 0 bases and J dropped 4; count of bases not matched to a gene: 3. This entry is derived from a study of blood T cell repertoires in COVID-19. The assay was immunoSEQ multiplex PCR, and TCRdb's table has in-frame clones only and misses some. This table holds some 200,000 clones, around 81% found once. The gene calls are TRBV24-1 and TRBJ2-5; 8 bases line up with TRBD2. The sample taken for sequencing was peripheral blood. This TCR derives from a man in his 60s with COVID-19, enrolled during active disease. The CDR3 coding sequence is TGTGCCACCAGTGATTTGGTCCGGGGGGGAGAGACCCAGTACTTC. Its protein product is CATSDLVRGGETQYF.